This paragraph reports one TCR beta chain. The data belong to a study of control samples from healthy donors and cancer patients. Between the trimmed V and J ends, which lost 1 base and 6 bases, there was a span of 13 bases. The CDR3 is 15 amino acids. Germline V gene lookup returns CDR1 SGHTA and CDR2 FQGNSA. The table came from immunoSEQ multiplex PCR; TCRdb's copy has only in-frame clones and leaves some out. The sample includes around 70,000 clones, 83% of them seen just once. The J gene is TRBJ1-5, the V gene TRBV7-2; weak D call: TRBD1 (6 bases). The sequenced sample was blood. The clonotype comes from a man between 60 and 70 years old in good health. CDR3 coding DNA: TGTGCCAGCAGCTTAGATTGGGGGCCCGGTCAGCCCCAGCATTTT. This encodes CASSLDWGPGQPQHF.